Listed here are 32 T cell receptor beta chains from one sample, sequenced in a study of blood T cell repertoires in COVID-19. Some clones are missing from TCRdb's copy, which holds only in-frame ones; the method was immunoSEQ multiplex PCR. The sample lists roughly 97,000 clones, approximately 80% occurring once. Sequencing was done on a sample of peripheral blood. Receptors were obtained from an older man with acute or convalescent COVID-19.

This clone came up once. The chain carries TRBV7-8 and TRBJ2-3; a weak D match, TRBD2 (5 bases). Germline assignment: CDR1 SGHVS and CDR2 FQNEAQ. This CDR3 has 14 residues. V was cut by 5 bases and J by 4 bases, with 13 bases left in between. The CDR3 protein is CASSLGGGSDTQYF. The DNA of the CDR3 is TGTGCCAGCAGCCTAGGAGGCGGGTCAGATACGCAGTATTTT.

The V call is TRBV19, the J call TRBJ2-1, with 8 bases fitting TRBD2. Trimming took 5 bases from V and 0 from J; bases not matched to a gene: 6. The CDR3 runs 16 residues. CDR1 LNHDA and CDR2 SQIVND come from the germline V gene (reference sequence). CDR3 DNA sequence: TGTGCCAGTAGTTTCATAGCGGGGAGCTCCTACAATGAGCAGTTCTTC. This gives the protein CASSFIAGSSYNEQFF.

The gene calls are TRBV27 and TRBJ2-2; 14 nucleotides agree with TRBD2. Germline CDR1 reads MNHEY; CDR2 reads SMNVEV (reference sequence). The trim removed 6 bases at V and 0 bases at J, leaving 3 bases unmatched. This CDR3 has 17 amino acids. DNA for the CDR3: TGTGCCAGCAGGAGACTAGCGGGAGGGCCGAACACCGGGGAGCTGTTTTTT. This encodes CASRRLAGGPNTGELFF.

The chain joins TRBV25-1 to TRBJ2-7; TRBD1 matches at 9 bases. CDR1 is MGHDK, CDR2 SYGVNS, per germline. This CDR3 contains 16 residues. V gave up 5 bases and J gave up 5 bases; unmatched junction bases: 13. The CDR3 DNA reads TGTGCCAGCAGTCCTAGGGGAGGGACAGGGACCCACGAGCAGTACTTC. Protein: CASSPRGGTGTHEQYF.

This chain joins TRBV16 and TRBJ1-4, with D unresolved. V gave up 0 bases and J gave up 8 bases, with 10 bases separating them. The CDR3 runs 14 residues. The germline gives CDR1 KGHSY, CDR2 FQNENV. In DNA, the CDR3 is TGTGCCAGCAGCCAATCAGGGAGAGACGAAAAACTGTTTTTT. Residues: CASSQSGRDEKLFF.

This clone appeared once. The gene calls are TRBV2 and TRBJ1-2; no clear D. CDR3 length: 15 amino acids. The V and J ends lost 7 bases and 0 bases respectively, with 15 bases between them. Germline CDR1 SNHLY, CDR2 FYNNEI. The CDR3 is CASKKTRNSNYGYTF. CDR3 sequence (DNA): TGTGCCAGCAAAAAAACCCGAAACTCTAACTATGGCTACACCTTC.

This clone has just one count. The chain couples TRBV7-9 to TRBJ1-1; 10 nucleotides match TRBD1. The junction had 4 bases not matched to a gene; V was cut back by 5 bases and J by 4 bases. Germline assignment: CDR1 SEHNR and CDR2 FQNEAQ (reference sequence). This CDR3 spans 14 amino acids. CDR3 DNA: TGTGCCAGCAGCCGACAGGGGGCAGTCACTGAAGCTTTCTTT. Amino acid sequence: CASSRQGAVTEAFF.

V and J are TRBV6-6 and TRBJ1-2, with 8 bases fitting TRBD1. V lost 0 bases to trimming and J lost 8 bases; unmatched junction nucleotides: 8. The CDR3 has 15 amino acids. The germline V gene encodes CDR1 MNHNY and CDR2 SVGAGI (reference sequence). In DNA, the CDR3 is TGTGCCAGCAGTTACTCTGGACAGGGTGGAAGGGGCTACACCTTC. Translated, it gives CASSYSGQGGRGYTF.

This clone was observed a few times. V is TRBV19 and J is TRBJ2-5, with TRBD1 as a possible D gene (6 bases). Trimming cost V 3 bases and J 4 bases, with 18 bases left between them. From germline, CDR1 is LNHDA and CDR2 SQIVND (reference sequence). The CDR3 totals 16 residues. Here the CDR3 DNA reads TGTGCCAGTAGTATCGGGGCAGGGGCTCGGGGAGAGACCCAGTACTTC. Its translation: CASSIGAGARGETQYF.

The CDR3 is CASRRDSGTGELFF. In DNA, the CDR3 is TGCGCCAGCAGGAGGGATAGCGGAACCGGGGAGCTGTTTTTT. The genes are TRBV10-1 and TRBJ2-2, with D maybe TRBD2 (6 bases). The CDR3 has 14 amino acids. Per the germline V gene, CDR1 is WNHNN and CDR2 is SYGVQD (reference sequence). V lost 6 bases and J 5 bases, leaving 13 bases between the germline ends.

The chain links TRBV7-2 to TRBJ2-1; D is unresolved. V was shortened by 2 bases and J by 0 bases, with 11 bases between the two germline ends. Germline assignment: CDR1 SGHTA and CDR2 FQGNSA. The CDR3 has 16 residues. The CDR3 protein is CASSLSLLSSYNEQFF. Here the CDR3 DNA reads TGTGCCAGCAGCTTATCCTTGTTGAGCTCCTACAATGAGCAGTTCTTC.

The chain has TRBV18 and TRBJ1-6; 8 nucleotides line up with TRBD1. CDR1 and CDR2 (germline): KGHSH, LQKENI. The CDR3 is 16 residues long. V was pared by 2 bases and J by 5 bases, with 5 bases of the junction left unmatched. Here the CDR3 DNA reads TGTGCCAGCTCACCATCGGCACAGGGGGATAATTCACCCCTCCACTTT. Its translation is CASSPSAQGDNSPLHF.

The J gene is TRBJ1-5, the V gene TRBV28, with D possibly TRBD1 on 5 matching bases. Germline V lookup: CDR1 MDHEN, CDR2 SYDVKM. The CDR3 is made up of 15 amino acids. The V and J ends lost 6 bases and 7 bases respectively, with 19 bases between them. CDR3 in DNA: TGTGCCAGCAGGACCGCGGGGGTGGGAATCCAGCCCCAGCATTTT. Residues: CASRTAGVGIQPQHF. The whole variable domain, filled in from reference TRBV28 and TRBJ1-5, reads DVKVTQSSRYLVKRTGEKVFLECVQDMDHENMFWYRQDPGLGLRLIYFSYDVKMKEKGDIPEGYSVSREKKERFSLILESASTNQTSMYLCASRTAGVGIQPQHFGDGTRLSIL.

This clone was recorded once. The chain recombines TRBV4-1 with TRBJ2-2; D is possibly TRBD2 (6 bases). The CDR3 length is 19 residues. V was clipped by 0 bases and J by 0 bases, with 17 bases between them. CDR1 and CDR2 from the germline V gene are MGHRA and YSYEKL. CDR3 sequence: CASSQDVDSGFTNTGELFF. CDR3 DNA: TGCGCCAGCAGCCAAGATGTTGATAGCGGATTTACGAACACCGGGGAGCTGTTTTTT.

The chain employs TRBV4-1 and TRBJ2-3; tentative D call: TRBD2 (6 bases). CDR3 length: 15 residues. Germline-derived CDR1 and CDR2 are MGHRA and YSYEKL. V was shortened by 3 bases and J by 2 bases, with 12 bases between the two germline ends. CDR3 sequence: CASSHQGGVTDTQYF. In DNA, the CDR3 is TGCGCCAGCAGCCATCAGGGCGGGGTCACAGATACGCAGTATTTT.

The chain has TRBV7-3 and TRBJ1-1; D possibly corresponds to TRBD1 (6 bases). There are 13 residues in the CDR3. V lost 5 bases to trimming and J lost 1 base, with 8 bases between them. Germline CDR1 and CDR2: SGHTA and FQGTGA. CDR3 in DNA: TGTGCCAGCAGCCGACAGGAGAACACTGAAGCTTTCTTT. Protein product: CASSRQENTEAFF. Full variable domain (outside the CDR3, taken from reference TRBV7-3 and TRBJ1-1): GAGVSQTPSNKVTEKGKYVELRCDPISGHTALYWYRQSLGQGPEFLIYFQGTGAADDSGLPNDRFFAVRPEGSVSTLKIQRTERGDSAVYLCASSRQENTEAFFGQGTRLTVV.

This clone was seen a single time. J is TRBJ2-5 and V is TRBV24-1; the match to TRBD1 covers 9 bases. Trimming at V came to 0 bases and at J to 5 bases, leaving 6 bases not matched to a gene. CDR3 size: 16 residues. Germline CDR1 and CDR2: KGHDR and SFDVKD. The CDR3 spells CATSDLAGQGFETQYF. Here the CDR3 DNA reads TGTGCCACCAGTGATTTGGCTGGACAGGGGTTCGAGACCCAGTACTTC.

The CDR3 DNA is TGCGCCAGCAGCTTGTGGGCAGGGAATCAGCCCCAGCATTTT. Amino acids: CASSLWAGNQPQHF. The chain couples TRBV5-1 to TRBJ1-5; a weak D match, TRBD1 (5 bases). V was pared by 1 base and J by 4 bases, with 9 bases between. The V gene's germline CDR1 is SGHRS and CDR2 YFSETQ. CDR3 length: 14 residues.

The chain recombines TRBV5-8 with TRBJ1-3; no reliable D call. Trimming left V 3 bases short and J 0 bases short, with 10 bases between. The CDR3 runs to 15 residues. Germline V gene data show CDR1 as SGHTS and CDR2 as YDEGEE. CDR3 coding DNA: TGTGCCAGCAGCTGGTCCGCGAGCTCTGGAAACACCATATATTTT. Translated: CASSWSASSGNTIYF.

The genes are TRBV6-2 or TRBV6-3 and TRBJ1-5; the match to TRBD1 covers 8 bases. The CDR3 is 18 amino acids. V gave up 2 bases and J gave up 3 bases; unmatched junction bases: 12. Germline lookup yields CDR1 MNHEY and CDR2 SVGEGT. The CDR3 DNA sequence: TGTGCCAGCAGTTACGACTTACGAACAGGGGGAGACAATCAGCCCCAGCATTTT. This encodes CASSYDLRTGGDNQPQHF.

This chain connects TRBV7-9 to TRBJ2-3; 10 nucleotides align to TRBD2. Germline CDR1 and CDR2: SEHNR and FQNEAQ (reference sequence). The V gene end was trimmed by 0 bases and the J gene end by 4 bases; junction bases not matched to a gene: 10. This CDR3 region has 18 residues. CDR3 sequence (DNA): TGTGCCAGCAGCTTAGCGCGGACTAGCGGCCGCCGCGCAGATACGCAGTATTTT. This codes for CASSLARTSGRRADTQYF.

The chain is built from TRBV3-1 (or the pseudogene TRBV3-2) and TRBJ1-2, with no clear D. V shed 3 bases and J shed 7 bases, with 9 bases lying between them. Per germline, CDR1 LGHDT and CDR2 YNNKEL (reference sequence). This CDR3 contains 12 residues. Here the CDR3 reads CASSQGGGGYTF. The CDR3 DNA is TGTGCCAGCAGCCAGGGAGGAGGTGGCTACACCTTC.

V is TRBV28 and J is TRBJ2-3; 9 nucleotides line up with TRBD1. The J segment lost 3 bases and the V segment lost 5 bases, leaving 9 bases of the junction unmatched. The CDR3 spans 16 residues. Germline-derived CDR1 and CDR2 are MDHEN and SYDVKM. The CDR3 bases are TGTGCCAGCAGTCCTAGACAGGGGGTGGAGACAGATACGCAGTATTTT. It specifies CASSPRQGVETDTQYF.

This sequence joins TRBV10-1 and TRBJ1-1; D remains ambiguous. Germline CDR1 reads WNHNN; CDR2 reads SYGVQD (reference sequence). Trimming took off 4 bases at V and 0 bases at J, with 18 bases between the two ends. The CDR3 sequence is 17 residues long. CDR3 region: CASSVEAELPMNTEAFF. CDR3 bases: TGCGCCAGCAGTGTAGAGGCGGAGCTCCCCATGAACACTGAAGCTTTCTTT.

V gene TRBV25-1 combines with J gene TRBJ1-1; D ambiguous. CDR3 length: 13 amino acids. Germline lookup yields CDR1 MGHDK and CDR2 SYGVNS. Trimming removed 1 base at V and 4 bases at J, with 7 bases between. CDR3 sequence reads: CASSESVPTEAFF. CDR3 in DNA: TGTGCCAGCAGTGAATCAGTTCCCACTGAAGCTTTCTTT.

This clone was recorded once. V gene TRBV30 combines with J gene TRBJ1-1; D gene ambiguous. The CDR3 totals 10 residues. In germline, CDR1 is GTSNPN, CDR2 SVGIG (reference sequence). V was pared by 8 bases and J by 5 bases, with 9 bases between. Here the CDR3 reads CAGERTEAFF. The CDR3 DNA reads TGTGCCGGGGAGAGGACTGAAGCTTTCTTT.

The rearrangement joins TRBV5-5 to TRBJ2-2; 8 positions match TRBD1. The germline V gene encodes CDR1 SGHKS and CDR2 YYEKEE (reference sequence). J gave up 4 bases and V 5 bases, and 4 bases lay outside the gene matches. The CDR3 contains 14 residues. The CDR3 loop reads CASRAGQGTGELFF. CDR3 in DNA: TGTGCCAGCAGAGCCGGACAGGGCACCGGGGAGCTGTTTTTT. Variable domain in full (rest from reference TRBV5-5 and TRBJ2-2): DAGVTQSPTHLIKTRGQQVTLRCSPISGHKSVSWYQQVLGQGPQFIFQYYEKEERGRGNFPDRFSARQFPNYSSELNVNALLLGDSALYLCASRAGQGTGELFFGEGSRLTVL.

The V and J genes are TRBV19 and TRBJ1-2; TRBD1 matches 12 bases. The CDR3 contains 17 residues. V lost 4 bases and J lost 2; bases outside the gene matches: 8. Germline V gene data show CDR1 as LNHDA and CDR2 as SQIVND (reference sequence). The CDR3 DNA is TGTGCCAGTAGTAGGGACAGGGGGCGCGCAAGAAACTATGGCTACACCTTC. It specifies CASSRDRGRARNYGYTF.

Comments on this clone: Relative to the germline gene, one junction end is altered; a read error may explain this. This rearrangement joins TRBV28 to TRBJ2-7, with D perhaps matching TRBD2 (5 bases). The CDR3 loop spans 14 amino acids. The germline CDR1 and CDR2 sequences are MDHEN and SYDVKM. The CDR3, as DNA: TGTGCCAGCAGTTTAAGCTCCCTACTAGGGCCGTACGTCTTC. Translating it yields CASSLSSLLGPYVF. Supplemented by reference TRBV28 and TRBJ2-7, the full variable domain reads DVKVTQSSRYLVKRTGEKVFLECVQDMDHENMFWYRQDPGLGLRLIYFSYDVKMKEKGDIPEGYSVSREKKERFSLILESASTNQTSMYLCASSLSSLLGPYVFGPGTRLTVT.

The V call is TRBV5-6, the J call TRBJ2-2; 7 positions match TRBD2. The germline V gene encodes CDR1 SGHDT and CDR2 YYEEEE. V gave up 3 bases and J gave up 1 base; unmatched junction bases: 9. The length of the CDR3 is 17 residues. CDR3 protein: CASSWDVVAGNTGELFF. The CDR3 nucleotides are TGTGCCAGCAGCTGGGACGTGGTAGCGGGGAACACCGGGGAGCTGTTTTTT.

V usage is TRBV7-9 and J usage is TRBJ1-1; D ambiguous. CDR1 SEHNR and CDR2 FQNEAQ come from the germline V gene (reference sequence). V was shortened by 3 bases and J by 5 bases, with 13 bases between the two germline ends. This CDR3 region has 14 residues. In nucleotides, the CDR3 is TGTGCCAGCAGCTTTCAGGCAGGTATAACTGAAGCTTTCTTT. Residues: CASSFQAGITEAFF.

V gene TRBV19 combines with J gene TRBJ1-5, with TRBD1 matching 7 bases. Trimming took 10 bases from V and 3 from J; bases not matched to a gene: 3. Looked up from germline, CDR1 is LNHDA and CDR2 is SQIVND (reference sequence). This CDR3 contains 12 residues. CDR3 sequence: CATGQNNQPQHF. CDR3 nucleotides: TGTGCCACGGGACAGAACAATCAGCCCCAGCATTTT.